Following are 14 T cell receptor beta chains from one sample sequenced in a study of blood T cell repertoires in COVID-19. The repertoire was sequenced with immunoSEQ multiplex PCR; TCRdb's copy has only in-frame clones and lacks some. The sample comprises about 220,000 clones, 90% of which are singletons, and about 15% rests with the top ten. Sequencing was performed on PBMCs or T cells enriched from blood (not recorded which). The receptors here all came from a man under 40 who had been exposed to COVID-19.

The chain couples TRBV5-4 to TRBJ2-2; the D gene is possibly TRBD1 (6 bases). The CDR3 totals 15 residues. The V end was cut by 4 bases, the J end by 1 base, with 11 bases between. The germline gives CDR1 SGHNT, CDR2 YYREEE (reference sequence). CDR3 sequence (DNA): TGTGCCAGCAGCCGACAGGCGGAGAACACCGGGGAGCTGTTTTTT. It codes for CASSRQAENTGELFF.

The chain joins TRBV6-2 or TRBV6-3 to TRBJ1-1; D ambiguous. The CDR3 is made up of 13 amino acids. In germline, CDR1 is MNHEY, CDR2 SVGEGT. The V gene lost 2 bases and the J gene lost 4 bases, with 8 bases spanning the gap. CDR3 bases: TGTGCCAGCAGTTACGGGCAGTCCACTGAAGCTTTCTTT. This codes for CASSYGQSTEAFF.

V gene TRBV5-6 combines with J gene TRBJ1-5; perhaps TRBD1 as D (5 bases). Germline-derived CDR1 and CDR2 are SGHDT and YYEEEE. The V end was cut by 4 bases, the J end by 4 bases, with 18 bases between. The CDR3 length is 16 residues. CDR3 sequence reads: CASSREGQAMNQPQHF. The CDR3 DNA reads TGTGCCAGCAGCCGGGAGGGGCAGGCTATGAATCAGCCCCAGCATTTT. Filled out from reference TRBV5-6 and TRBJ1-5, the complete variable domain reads DAGVTQSPTHLIKTRGQQVTLRCSPKSGHDTVSWYQQALGQGPQFIFQYYEEEERQRGNFPDRFSGHQFPNYSSELNVNALLLGDSALYLCASSREGQAMNQPQHFGDGTRLSIL.

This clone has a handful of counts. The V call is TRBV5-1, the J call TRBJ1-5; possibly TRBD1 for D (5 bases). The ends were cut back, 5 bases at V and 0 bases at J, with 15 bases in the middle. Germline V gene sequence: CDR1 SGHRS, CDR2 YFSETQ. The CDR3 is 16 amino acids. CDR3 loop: CASSLGGDPSNQPQHF. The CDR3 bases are TGCGCCAGCAGTCTTGGGGGGGACCCTAGCAATCAGCCCCAGCATTTT.

In DNA, the CDR3 is TGTGCCAGCAGCGTAGGTGCGGGAACCGGGGAGCTGTTTTTT. It yields the protein CASSVGAGTGELFF. The rearrangement links TRBV9 to TRBJ2-2; TRBD2 is a possible D gene (6 bases). CDR1 SGDLS and CDR2 YYNGEE come from the germline V gene. Trimming shortened V by 0 bases and J by 5 bases, and 8 bases separated the two germline ends. The CDR3 has 14 amino acids. Full variable domain (remainder filled in from reference TRBV9 and TRBJ2-2): DSGVTQTPKHLITATGQRVTLRCSPRSGDLSVYWYQQSLDQGLQFLIQYYNGEERAKGNILERFSAQQFPDLHSELNLSSLELGDSALYFCASSVGAGTGELFFGEGSRLTVL.

Here the CDR3 DNA reads TGCAGCGTTGTAACTCGCAGGGGAAAAAGCACTGAAGCTTTCTTT. It encodes CSVVTRRGKSTEAFF. The V and J genes are TRBV29-1 and TRBJ1-1, with D perhaps matching TRBD1 (6 bases). V lost 4 bases to trimming and J lost 4 bases, with 19 bases between them. This CDR3 contains 15 residues. The V gene's germline CDR1 is SQVTM and CDR2 ANQGSEA.

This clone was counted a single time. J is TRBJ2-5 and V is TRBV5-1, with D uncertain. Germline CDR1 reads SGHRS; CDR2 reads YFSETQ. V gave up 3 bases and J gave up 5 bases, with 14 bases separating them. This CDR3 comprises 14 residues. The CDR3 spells CASSSRPAQETQYF. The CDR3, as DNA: TGCGCCAGCAGCTCACGCCCCGCTCAGGAGACCCAGTACTTC.

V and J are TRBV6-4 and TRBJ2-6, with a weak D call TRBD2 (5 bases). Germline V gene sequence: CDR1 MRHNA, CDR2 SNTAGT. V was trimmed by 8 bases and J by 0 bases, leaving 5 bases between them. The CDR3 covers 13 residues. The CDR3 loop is CASGSSGANVLTF. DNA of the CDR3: TGTGCCAGCGGGAGCTCTGGGGCCAACGTCCTGACTTTC.

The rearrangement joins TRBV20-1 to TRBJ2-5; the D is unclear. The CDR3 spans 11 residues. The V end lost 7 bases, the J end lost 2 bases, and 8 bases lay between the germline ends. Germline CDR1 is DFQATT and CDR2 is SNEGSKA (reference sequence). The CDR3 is CSGTAQETQYF. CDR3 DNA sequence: TGCAGTGGTACAGCACAAGAGACCCAGTACTTC.

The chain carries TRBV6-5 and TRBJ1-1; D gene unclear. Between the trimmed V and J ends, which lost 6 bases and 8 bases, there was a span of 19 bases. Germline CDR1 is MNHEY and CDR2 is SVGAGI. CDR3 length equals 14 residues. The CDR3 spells CASRGEGGYGEAFF. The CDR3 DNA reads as TGTGCCAGCAGAGGAGAGGGAGGTTATGGGGAAGCTTTCTTT.

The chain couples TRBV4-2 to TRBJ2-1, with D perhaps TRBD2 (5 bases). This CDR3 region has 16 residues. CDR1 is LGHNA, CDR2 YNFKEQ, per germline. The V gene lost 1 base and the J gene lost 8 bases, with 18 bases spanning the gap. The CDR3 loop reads CASSQGPVGLAYEQFF. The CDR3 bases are TGTGCCAGCAGCCAAGGTCCGGTCGGGCTAGCCTATGAGCAGTTCTTC.

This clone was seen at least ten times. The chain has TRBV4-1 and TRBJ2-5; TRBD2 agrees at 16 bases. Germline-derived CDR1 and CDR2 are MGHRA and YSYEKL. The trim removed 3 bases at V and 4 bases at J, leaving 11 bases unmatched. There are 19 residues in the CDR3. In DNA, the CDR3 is TGCGCCAGCAGCCATCCGGGACTAGCGGGGGGGCCCTTGAGAGAGACCCAGTACTTC. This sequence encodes CASSHPGLAGGPLRETQYF.

The CDR3: CASSLDRWTRTDLEQYF. Here the CDR3 DNA reads TGTGCCAGCAGCTTAGATCGTTGGACCCGGACAGACCTCGAGCAGTACTTC. The chain carries TRBV7-2 and TRBJ2-7; possible D gene TRBD1, 6 bases. V was cut by 1 base and J by 6 bases, with 22 bases left in between. This CDR3 has 17 residues. The V gene's germline CDR1 is SGHTA and CDR2 FQGNSA.

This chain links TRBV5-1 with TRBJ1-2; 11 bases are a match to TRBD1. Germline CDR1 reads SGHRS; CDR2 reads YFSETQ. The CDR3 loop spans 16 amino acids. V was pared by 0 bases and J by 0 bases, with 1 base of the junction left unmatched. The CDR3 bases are TGCGCCAGCAGCTTGGAGGGACAGGGGGCTAACTATGGCTACACCTTC. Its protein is CASSLEGQGANYGYTF.